Listed below are T cell receptor beta chains from one sample, sequenced in a study of T cell responses to AZD1222 COVID-19 vaccine. Profiled with immunoSEQ multiplex PCR; TCRdb holds only in-frame clones, not every one. The sample lists about 54,000 clones; 75% to 90% were seen once. Sample: peripheral blood, taken 28 days after the second AZD1222 dose. The receptor source for this set is an adult who received the AZD1222 COVID-19 vaccine. The CDR3 runs from the conserved cysteine through the conserved F or W. The D gene is left open where the match is weak.

v_gene: TRBV20-1
j_gene: TRBJ1-5
d_gene: NA
CDR3aa: CSASLGGSSQPQHF

v_gene: TRBV27
j_gene: TRBJ2-4
d_gene: NA
CDR3aa: CASSSGGVPHTNIQYF

v_gene: TRBV7-8
j_gene: TRBJ1-2
d_gene: TRBD1
CDR3aa: CASSSHRGPFFYGYTF

v_gene: TRBV5-4
j_gene: TRBJ2-3
d_gene: TRBD2
CDR3aa: CASSLTSGVADTQYF

v_gene: TRBV3-1/TRBV3-2
j_gene: TRBJ1-2
d_gene: NA
CDR3aa: CASGRGGPGGYTF

v_gene: TRBV6-5
j_gene: TRBJ2-3
d_gene: NA
CDR3aa: CASSYDDRARTQYF

v_gene: TRBV24-1
j_gene: TRBJ2-1
d_gene: TRBD2
CDR3aa: CATSDAGLAGGNEQFF

v_gene: TRBV18
j_gene: TRBJ1-4
d_gene: NA
CDR3aa: CASSPPADEKLFF

v_gene: TRBV19
j_gene: TRBJ1-5
d_gene: NA
CDR3aa: CASTKGGNQPQHF

v_gene: TRBV4-3
j_gene: TRBJ1-3
d_gene: NA
CDR3aa: CASSQGDGKRNTIYF

v_gene: TRBV14
j_gene: TRBJ2-3
d_gene: NA
CDR3aa: CASSQGQVNTQYF

v_gene: TRBV9
j_gene: TRBJ2-7
d_gene: NA
CDR3aa: CASSVEVSTEQYF

v_gene: TRBV11-1
j_gene: TRBJ2-7
d_gene: TRBD1
CDR3aa: CASSSRTGSYEQYF

v_gene: TRBV18
j_gene: TRBJ2-5
d_gene: NA
CDR3aa: CASSPPTERGETQYF

v_gene: TRBV7-2
j_gene: TRBJ2-3
d_gene: NA
CDR3aa: CASSPTGTDTQYF